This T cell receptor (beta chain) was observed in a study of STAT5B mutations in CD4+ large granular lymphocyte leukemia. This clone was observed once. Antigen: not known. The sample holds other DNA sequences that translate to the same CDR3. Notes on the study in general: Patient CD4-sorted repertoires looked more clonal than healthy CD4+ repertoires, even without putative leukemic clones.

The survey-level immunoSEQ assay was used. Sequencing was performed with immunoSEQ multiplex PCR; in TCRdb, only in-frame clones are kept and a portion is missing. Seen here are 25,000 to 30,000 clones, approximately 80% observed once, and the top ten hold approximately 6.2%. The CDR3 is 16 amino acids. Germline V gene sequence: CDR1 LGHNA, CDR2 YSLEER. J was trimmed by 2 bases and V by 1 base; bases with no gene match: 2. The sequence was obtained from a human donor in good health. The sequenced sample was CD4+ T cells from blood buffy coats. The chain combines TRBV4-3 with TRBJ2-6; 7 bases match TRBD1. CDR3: CASSQGQGAGANVLTF. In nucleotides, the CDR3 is TGCGCCAGCAGCCAAGGACAGGGAGCTGGGGCCAACGTCCTGACTTTC.